This T cell receptor beta chain was retrieved from a study of tumor-infiltrating lymphocytes in localized non-small cell lung cancer. The protocol was immunoSEQ multiplex PCR, while the TCRdb copy is restricted to in-frame clones and leaves out a portion. The sample has about 23,000 clones, roughly 69% seen once. From germline, CDR1 is MNHEY and CDR2 SVGAGI. The CDR3 consists of 13 residues. Trimming removed 8 bases at V and 2 bases at J, with 13 bases between. Notes on this clone: Its antigen remains unknown.

Study-level results: Not all patients were TCR sequenced, owing to tissue quantity. Immunotypes IM1 and IM2 had similar TCR-derived T-cell fractions.

This receptor was obtained from a human donor with non-small cell lung cancer. The specimen was lung tumor tissue. The V and J genes are TRBV6-5 and TRBJ2-7, with D possibly matching TRBD2 (6 bases). CDR3 DNA sequence: TGTGCCAGCGGGCGTAGGAGGGCCTACGAGCAGTACTTC. Amino acids: CASGRRRAYEQYF.